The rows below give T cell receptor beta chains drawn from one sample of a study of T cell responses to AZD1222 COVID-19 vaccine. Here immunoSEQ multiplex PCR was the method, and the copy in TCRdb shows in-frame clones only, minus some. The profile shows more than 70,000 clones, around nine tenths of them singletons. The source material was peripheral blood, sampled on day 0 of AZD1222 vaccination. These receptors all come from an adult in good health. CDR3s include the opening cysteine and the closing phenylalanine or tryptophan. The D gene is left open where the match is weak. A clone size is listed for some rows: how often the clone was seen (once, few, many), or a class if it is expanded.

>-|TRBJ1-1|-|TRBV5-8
TGTGCCAGCAGCCTGACGTACACTGAAGCTTTCTTT
CASSLTYTEAFF
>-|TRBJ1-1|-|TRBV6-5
TGTGCCAGCAGCAACAATCATCACACTGAAGCTTTCTTT
CASSNNHHTEAFF
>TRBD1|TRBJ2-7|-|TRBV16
TGTGCCAGCACATGGGACAGGGCTTACGAGCAGTACTTC
CASTWDRAYEQYF
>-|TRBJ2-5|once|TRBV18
TGTGCCAGCTCACCACAAGGGCCCTCTCGAGAGACCCAGTACTTC
CASSPQGPSRETQYF
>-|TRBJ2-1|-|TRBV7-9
TGTGCCAGCACGCCTCCTCCGAGGAACAATGAGCAGTTCTTC
CASTPPPRNNEQFF
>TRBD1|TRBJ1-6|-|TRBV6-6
TGTGCCAGCAGTTACGACAGGGGGCGCAGATCACCCCTCCACTTT
CASSYDRGRRSPLHF
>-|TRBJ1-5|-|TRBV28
TGTGCCAGCAGTTCACCTCCCGGGGGCGAGGGCTCAGAAAGGGATCAGCCCCAGCATTTT
CASSSPPGGEGSERDQPQHF
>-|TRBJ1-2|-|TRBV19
TGTGCCAGTAGCTTCGGCGGTAACTATGGCTACACCTTC
CASSFGGNYGYTF
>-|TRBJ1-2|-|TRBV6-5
TGTGCCAGCAGTTACGGGTCAGGGCGCCGGGGTGGCTACACCTTC
CASSYGSGRRGGYTF
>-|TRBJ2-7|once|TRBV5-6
TGTGCCAGCAGCTTGGCCGGAGCAGGGTGGTACGAGCAGTACTTC
CASSLAGAGWYEQYF
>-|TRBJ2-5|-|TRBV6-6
TGTGCCAGCAGTTACGACAAAGAGACCCAGTACTTC
CASSYDKETQYF
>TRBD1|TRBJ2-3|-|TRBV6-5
TGTGCCAGCAGTTACCGGGGACAGGTCACAGATACGCAGTATTTT
CASSYRGQVTDTQYF
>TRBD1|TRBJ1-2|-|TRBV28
TGTGCCAGCAGTCTCGGACAGGGAAGGGGGTATGGCTACACCTTC
CASSLGQGRGYGYTF
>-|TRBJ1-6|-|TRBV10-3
TGTGCCATCAGGGGGTCAGGTAATTCACCCCTCCACTTT
CAIRGSGNSPLHF
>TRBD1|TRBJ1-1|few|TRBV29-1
TGCAGCGTTTCCCTTCCTGGGACAGCCGAAGCTTTCTTT
CSVSLPGTAEAFF
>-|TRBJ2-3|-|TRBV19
TGTGCCAGTAGCGGTGGTCGCACAGATACGCAGTATTTT
CASSGGRTDTQYF
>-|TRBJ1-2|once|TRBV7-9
TGTGCCAGCAGCCCCCCCGGTGTGGGCTATGGCTACACCTTC
CASSPPGVGYGYTF
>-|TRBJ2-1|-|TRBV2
TGTGCCAGCAGTGAAGCGCGGGGCAGGACTACTGCGAGGTTCTTC
CASSEARGRTTARFF
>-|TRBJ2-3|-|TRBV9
TGTGCCAGCAGCGTAGGAATATATGCCTTAAGCACAGATACGCAGTATTTT
CASSVGIYALSTDTQYF
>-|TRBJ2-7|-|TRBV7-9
TGTGCCAGCAGCCCGCAGGCATACGAGCAGTACTTC
CASSPQAYEQYF
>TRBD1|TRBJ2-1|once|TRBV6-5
TGTGCCAGCAGTATACAGGGACAGGGAATCAATGAGCAGTTCTTC
CASSIQGQGINEQFF
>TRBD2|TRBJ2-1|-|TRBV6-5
TGTGCCAGCACATTAGCGGGAGCCCCTGAGCAGTTCTTC
CASTLAGAPEQFF
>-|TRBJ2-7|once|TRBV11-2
TGTGCCAGCAGCCGATCCTACGAGCAGTACTTC
CASSRSYEQYF
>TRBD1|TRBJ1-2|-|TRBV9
TGTGCCAGCAGCGTAGCTTCAGGGGGAGGCTACACCTTC
CASSVASGGGYTF
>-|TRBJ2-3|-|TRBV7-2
TGTGCCAGCAGCTTCGGGGGCGCGGGGACAGATACGCAGTATTTT
CASSFGGAGTDTQYF
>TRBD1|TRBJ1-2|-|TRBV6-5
TGTGCCAGCAGTTACGTGGACAGGGCCTCCCACTATGGCTACACCTTC
CASSYVDRASHYGYTF
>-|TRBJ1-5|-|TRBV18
TGTGCCAGCTCAAGGGGTCAGCAGGGCAATCAGCCCCAGCATTTT
CASSRGQQGNQPQHF
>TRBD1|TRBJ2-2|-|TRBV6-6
TGTGCCAGCAGTTACCGAGACAGGGGGCCCGGGGAGCTGTTTTTT
CASSYRDRGPGELFF
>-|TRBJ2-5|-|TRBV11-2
TGTGCCAGCAGCTTAGTTGGGACCCGAGAGACCCAGTACTTC
CASSLVGTRETQYF